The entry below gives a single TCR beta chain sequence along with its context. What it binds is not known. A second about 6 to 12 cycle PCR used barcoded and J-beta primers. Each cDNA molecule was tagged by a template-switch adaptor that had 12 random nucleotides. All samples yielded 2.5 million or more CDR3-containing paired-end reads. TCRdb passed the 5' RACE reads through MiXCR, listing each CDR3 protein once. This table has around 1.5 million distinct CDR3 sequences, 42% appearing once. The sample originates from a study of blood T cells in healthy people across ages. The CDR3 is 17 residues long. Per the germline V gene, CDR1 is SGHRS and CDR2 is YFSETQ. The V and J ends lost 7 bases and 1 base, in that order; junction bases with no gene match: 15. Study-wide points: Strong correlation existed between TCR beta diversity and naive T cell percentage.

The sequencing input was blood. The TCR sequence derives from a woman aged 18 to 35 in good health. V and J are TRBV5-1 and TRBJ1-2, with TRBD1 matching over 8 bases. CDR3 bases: TGCGCCAGCCGTATGGACAGGGCTTACAACCTTAACTATGGCTACACCTTC. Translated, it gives CASRMDRAYNLNYGYTF.